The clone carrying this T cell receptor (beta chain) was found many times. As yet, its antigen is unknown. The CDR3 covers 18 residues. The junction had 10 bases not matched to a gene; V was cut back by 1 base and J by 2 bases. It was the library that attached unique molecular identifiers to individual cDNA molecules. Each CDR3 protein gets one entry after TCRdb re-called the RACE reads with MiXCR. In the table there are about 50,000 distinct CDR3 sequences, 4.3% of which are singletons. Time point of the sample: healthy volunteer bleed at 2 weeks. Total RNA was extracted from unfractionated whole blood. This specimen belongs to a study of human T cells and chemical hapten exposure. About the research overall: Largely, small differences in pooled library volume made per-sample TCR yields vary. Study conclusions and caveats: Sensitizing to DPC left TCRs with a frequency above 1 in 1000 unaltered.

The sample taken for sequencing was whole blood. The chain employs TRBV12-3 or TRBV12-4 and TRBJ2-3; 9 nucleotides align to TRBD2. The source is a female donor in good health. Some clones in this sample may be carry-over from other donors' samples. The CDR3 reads CASSLGARAGGLTDTQYF. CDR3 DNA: TGTGCCAGCAGTTTAGGTGCTCGAGCGGGGGGACTCACAGATACGCAGTATTTT.